Listed below are T cell receptor beta chains from one sample, sequenced in a study of blood T cell repertoires in COVID-19. The assay was immunoSEQ multiplex PCR, and TCRdb's table has in-frame clones only and misses some. Of 240,000 or so clones in the sample, 86% were seen once. The sample consisted of peripheral blood. These receptors all come from an elderly man with acute or convalescent COVID-19. Each CDR3 is given with its conserved first and last residue. D genes are given only for firm matches. Expanded clones are given a class, and other clones once, few, many or no size at all.

v_gene	d_gene	j_gene	abundance	CDR3nt	CDR3aa
TRBV29-1	NA	TRBJ2-1	NA	TGCAGCGTTGGAAGGGAGTTTACCCAGTTCTTC	CSVGREFTQFF
TRBV28	NA	TRBJ2-1	NA	TGTGCCAGCAGTTCTCCTAAGCGGAGGTACAATGAGCAGTTCTTC	CASSSPKRRYNEQFF
TRBV5-1	TRBD1	TRBJ1-6	NA	TGCGCCAGCAGCTTGGGGCAGGGGGCCCTCAATTCACCCCTCCACTTT	CASSLGQGALNSPLHF
TRBV5-1	TRBD1	TRBJ1-2	once	TGCGCCAGCAGCTTGGGGGACAGGGGCGATGGCTACACCTTC	CASSLGDRGDGYTF
TRBV3-1/TRBV3-2	TRBD2	TRBJ2-3	NA	TGTGCCAGCAGCCAGACGGGGACTAGCGGGGGTGGAGATACGCAGTATTTT	CASSQTGTSGGGDTQYF
TRBV5-6	NA	TRBJ1-3	NA	TGTGCCAGCAGCCGAGGGACTTCTGGAAACACCATATATTTT	CASSRGTSGNTIYF
TRBV27	NA	TRBJ2-5	NA	TGTGCCAGCAGTTCTTTACAGGGACGCGAGACCCAGTACTTC	CASSSLQGRETQYF
TRBV7-9	NA	TRBJ2-7	NA	TGTGCCAGCAGCTATCTAATAGACGAGCAGTACTTC	CASSYLIDEQYF
TRBV2	NA	TRBJ2-1	few	TGTGCCAGCAGTGAAGCCGAAATCCAGGGCTATGAGCAGTTCTTC	CASSEAEIQGYEQFF
TRBV19	NA	TRBJ1-5	NA	TGTGCCAGTAACATGGACAGAATCCGCCTTAATCAGCCCCAGCATTTT	CASNMDRIRLNQPQHF
TRBV5-4	TRBD1	TRBJ1-2	NA	TGTGCCAGCAGCATACAGGGACAGCACTATGGCTACACCTTC	CASSIQGQHYGYTF
TRBV7-7	TRBD1	TRBJ2-7	NA	TGTGCTAGCAGCCCTATGACAGGGGCCCATCGGGAGCAGTACTTC	CASSPMTGAHREQYF
TRBV28	NA	TRBJ1-3	NA	TGTGCCAGCAGTCTCCCGGGAAACACCATATATTTT	CASSLPGNTIYF
TRBV9	TRBD2	TRBJ2-1	NA	TGTGCCAGCAGCGTGGGACTAGCGGTAGACAATGAGCAGTTCTTC	CASSVGLAVDNEQFF
TRBV1	NA	TRBJ1-3	few	TGCACCAGCACCCCCTGGCAGGCGACCTCTGGAAGAAACACCATATATTTT	CTSTPWQATSGRNTIYF
TRBV3-1/TRBV3-2	TRBD1	TRBJ2-1	NA	TGTGCCAGCAGCCAAGCGGGACAGGTAACTGCGCAGTTCTTC	CASSQAGQVTAQFF
TRBV15	NA	TRBJ2-6	NA	TGTGCCACCAGCAGACAATTCGGCTCTGGGGCCAACGTCCTGACTTTC	CATSRQFGSGANVLTF
TRBV24-1	NA	TRBJ1-5	NA	TGTGCCACCAGGGCCGCGGGAGGTAATCAGCCCCAGCATTTT	CATRAAGGNQPQHF
TRBV5-4	NA	TRBJ1-1	NA	TGTGCCAGCAGCCAGGGAGGTGGCACTGAAGCTTTCTTT	CASSQGGGTEAFF
TRBV6-5	NA	TRBJ1-2	NA	TGTGCCAGCAGTTACCAACAGGGTAACTATGGCTACACCTTC	CASSYQQGNYGYTF
TRBV3-1/TRBV3-2	TRBD1	TRBJ2-3	NA	TGTGCCAGCAGCGAAGGGGGCCCCGAACAGTATTTT	CASSEGGPEQYF
TRBV10-3	TRBD1	TRBJ1-2	NA	TGTGCCATCAGTGAGACGCCGGGACAGGGCGGTGATTACACCTTC	CAISETPGQGGDYTF
TRBV6-5	NA	TRBJ1-4	NA	TGTGCCAGCATCGGAGGACGGAGAGAAAAACTGTTTTTT	CASIGGRREKLFF
TRBV5-4	TRBD1	TRBJ2-2	NA	TGTGCCAGCAGCTTGCAGGGGGTATTCACCGGGGAGCTGTTTTTT	CASSLQGVFTGELFF
TRBV10-3	NA	TRBJ2-5	NA	TGTGCCATCAGCTACTCACTAGAACAAGAGACCCAGTACTTC	CAISYSLEQETQYF
TRBV27	TRBD1	TRBJ1-2	NA	TGTGCCAGCAGTTTACGGGACAGAAACTATGGCTACACCTTC	CASSLRDRNYGYTF
TRBV6-5	NA	TRBJ1-3	NA	TGTGCCAGCAGCCAAACGAGGGGAAACACCATATATTTT	CASSQTRGNTIYF
TRBV27	NA	TRBJ2-7	NA	TGTGCCAGCAGTGGAGGTTTTGACTACGAGCAGTACTTC	CASSGGFDYEQYF
TRBV11-2	TRBD1	TRBJ2-7	NA	TGTGCCAGCAGCGCCATCACAGGGGTCTACGAGCAGTACTTC	CASSAITGVYEQYF
TRBV15	NA	TRBJ1-5	NA	TGTGCCACCAGCAGAGCTCTTGGGGGGGCTGATCAGCCCCAGCATTTT	CATSRALGGADQPQHF
TRBV28	NA	TRBJ1-4	few	TGTGCCAGCAGTTTCGGGTGGGGCCCGGGTGAAAAACTGTTTTTT	CASSFGWGPGEKLFF
TRBV10-2	TRBD1	TRBJ1-5	NA	TGCGCCAGCAGTCCAACGAGACAGGGGGCAAATCAGCCCCAGCATTTT	CASSPTRQGANQPQHF
TRBV5-5	NA	TRBJ1-3	NA	TGTGCCAGCAGCTTGGTGGCGGGGGTCGGGCATTTT	CASSLVAGVGHF
TRBV28	NA	TRBJ2-7	few	TGTGCCAGCAGTCGCGGGACTCCTCCCTACGAGCAGTACTTC	CASSRGTPPYEQYF
TRBV6-5	TRBD1	TRBJ1-5	NA	TGTGCCAGCAGGGTTGACAGGGATAGAAATCAGCCCCAGCATTTT	CASRVDRDRNQPQHF
TRBV7-3	NA	TRBJ1-5	few	TGTGCCAGCAGCTTATTCCACCGTGGGCCGCAGCATTTT	CASSLFHRGPQHF
TRBV7-3	TRBD1	TRBJ1-3	NA	TGTGCCAGCAGCGCGACAGGGCCAGGCTCTGGAAACACCATATATTTT	CASSATGPGSGNTIYF
TRBV5-8	TRBD1	TRBJ1-5	NA	TGTGCCAGCAGCCGTCGACAGGGGGAGCCCCAGCATTTT	CASSRRQGEPQHF
TRBV29-1	TRBD1	TRBJ2-3	NA	TGCAGCGTTCTGATTTTACAGGGGTTCAGAGATACGCAGTATTTT	CSVLILQGFRDTQYF
TRBV5-1	NA	TRBJ2-7	NA	TGCGCCAGCAGCCCACCTGGACAAGTATCCTACGAGCAGTACTTC	CASSPPGQVSYEQYF
TRBV19	NA	TRBJ1-2	NA	TGTGCCAGTAGTATAGGGAGAGGTAACTATGGCTACACCTTC	CASSIGRGNYGYTF